This T cell receptor (beta chain) was obtained from a study of blood T cell repertoires in COVID-19. Study-wide background: Sites across the United States, Italy and Spain contributed samples from acute and convalescent COVID-19. T cells, B-cell-depleted T cells, or PBMCs provided the cDNA or gDNA that served as material.

The CDR3 contains 15 residues. Germline V gene lookup returns CDR1 SGHRS and CDR2 YFSETQ. The trim removed 3 bases at V and 6 bases at J, leaving 6 bases unmatched. This clone occurred once. In the original analysis: By means of reference gene primer amplification, nucleated cell counts were estimated. Using immunoSEQ multiplex PCR, the repertoire was profiled, and TCRdb retains in-frame clones only, with some absent. That table gives V, J and clone size, and the DNA gave D and trimming. The data hold some 58,000 clones, with over 70% observed a single time. Material for sequencing was peripheral blood. This TCR derives from a human donor in a cohort sampled during active COVID-19. This rearrangement joins TRBV5-1 to TRBJ1-6, with 7 bases fitting TRBD1. As DNA, the CDR3 is TGCGCCAGCAGCTGGGGACAGTCGGGTAATTCACCCCTCCACTTT. It codes for CASSWGQSGNSPLHF.